These T cell receptor beta chains were read from a single sample in a study of brain T cells in children with intractable seizures. Profiling relied on immunoSEQ multiplex PCR, and the TCRdb table lists in-frame clones only, not all of them. The table has roughly 110,000 clones, 94% seen once. The sequences come from peripheral blood, collected at surgery. The receptors shown here come from a boy younger than two with hemimegalencephaly and intractable seizures. Both conserved end residues are part of each CDR3. The D gene is left open where the match is weak. Size is stated for part of the rows, as once, few or many counts, or as a class when the clone is expanded.

d_gene: .; v_gene: TRBV9; j_gene: TRBJ2-7; abundance: .; CDR3nt: TGTGCCAGCAGCGTGGCCGTCGGCTACGAGCAGTACTTC; CDR3aa: CASSVAVGYEQYF
d_gene: TRBD1; v_gene: TRBV5-4; j_gene: TRBJ1-4; abundance: .; CDR3nt: TGTGCCAGCAGCTTGACAGGGGCTGAAAAACTGTTTTTT; CDR3aa: CASSLTGAEKLFF
d_gene: TRBD2; v_gene: TRBV28; j_gene: TRBJ2-7; abundance: .; CDR3nt: TGTGCCAGCAGTTTCCCCGCGGCTAGCGGGAGGGACCACGAGCAGTACTTC; CDR3aa: CASSFPAASGRDHEQYF
d_gene: TRBD2; v_gene: TRBV9; j_gene: TRBJ2-1; abundance: .; CDR3nt: TGTGCCAGCAGCGTCGGACTAGCGGGAGGGTGGTATGAGCAGTTCTTC; CDR3aa: CASSVGLAGGWYEQFF
d_gene: .; v_gene: TRBV14; j_gene: TRBJ2-1; abundance: .; CDR3nt: TGTGCCAGCAGCCAAGATCTAGGGGGACTGACTCCAAACAATGAGCAGTTCTTC; CDR3aa: CASSQDLGGLTPNNEQFF
d_gene: .; v_gene: TRBV6-6; j_gene: TRBJ2-7; abundance: .; CDR3nt: TGTGCCAGCAGTTACTCGAATAGATACGAGCAGTACTTC; CDR3aa: CASSYSNRYEQYF
d_gene: .; v_gene: TRBV5-1; j_gene: TRBJ1-2; abundance: .; CDR3nt: TGCGCCAGCAGCGATCGGACCGGCAACTATGGCTACACCTTC; CDR3aa: CASSDRTGNYGYTF
d_gene: .; v_gene: TRBV19; j_gene: TRBJ2-4; abundance: .; CDR3nt: TGTGCCAGTAGTGGGGCCCCCCGAGGAAACATTCAGTACTTC; CDR3aa: CASSGAPRGNIQYF
d_gene: .; v_gene: TRBV4-3; j_gene: TRBJ1-3; abundance: .; CDR3nt: TGCGCCAGCAGCCAAGACCCCATTCCACTAGCCAGAAACACCATATATTTT; CDR3aa: CASSQDPIPLARNTIYF
d_gene: .; v_gene: TRBV7-9; j_gene: TRBJ2-5; abundance: .; CDR3nt: TGTGCCAGCAGCCCCCCCTCTCAGGAGACCCAGTACTTC; CDR3aa: CASSPPSQETQYF
d_gene: TRBD1; v_gene: TRBV9; j_gene: TRBJ2-1; abundance: .; CDR3nt: TGTGCCAGCAGCGGCAATAGGGACAGTATGACGCACAATGAGCAGTTCTTC; CDR3aa: CASSGNRDSMTHNEQFF
d_gene: .; v_gene: TRBV11-2; j_gene: TRBJ2-7; abundance: few; CDR3nt: TGTGCCAGCAGCTTGGCTAGCGTCATCTACGAGCAGTACTTC; CDR3aa: CASSLASVIYEQYF
d_gene: TRBD1; v_gene: TRBV28; j_gene: TRBJ2-3; abundance: .; CDR3nt: TGTGCCAGCAGTTCATACCCAGGGGGCGTCACAGATACGCAGTATTTT; CDR3aa: CASSSYPGGVTDTQYF
d_gene: .; v_gene: TRBV6-2/TRBV6-3; j_gene: TRBJ1-1; abundance: .; CDR3nt: TGTGCCAGCAGTTACAACGGGGGCACTGAAGCTTTCTTT; CDR3aa: CASSYNGGTEAFF
d_gene: .; v_gene: TRBV5-6; j_gene: TRBJ2-3; abundance: .; CDR3nt: TGTGCCAGCAGCTTGGTGGCAGGGGCAGATACGCAGTATTTT; CDR3aa: CASSLVAGADTQYF
d_gene: .; v_gene: TRBV2; j_gene: TRBJ1-2; abundance: .; CDR3nt: TGTGCCAGCAGTGGGGTGGGGTGGGGAAATGGCTACACCTTC; CDR3aa: CASSGVGWGNGYTF
d_gene: TRBD2; v_gene: TRBV28; j_gene: TRBJ2-3; abundance: .; CDR3nt: TGTGCCAGCAGTTTAGCTAGCGGCCAACCCTCTAGCACAGATACGCAGTATTTT; CDR3aa: CASSLASGQPSSTDTQYF
d_gene: .; v_gene: TRBV5-8; j_gene: TRBJ1-1; abundance: .; CDR3nt: TGTGCCAGCAGCAGGGGGTCTTCGGAAGCTTTCTTT; CDR3aa: CASSRGSSEAFF
d_gene: TRBD1; v_gene: TRBV9; j_gene: TRBJ2-7; abundance: .; CDR3nt: TGTGCCAGCAGCGAGACACCGGGACAGCGGTACGAGCAGTACTTC; CDR3aa: CASSETPGQRYEQYF
d_gene: .; v_gene: TRBV5-1; j_gene: TRBJ2-4; abundance: .; CDR3nt: TGCGCCAGCAGCCCCTGGTTCGGCGGGGCAAAAAACATTCAGTACTTC; CDR3aa: CASSPWFGGAKNIQYF
d_gene: TRBD1; v_gene: TRBV19; j_gene: TRBJ2-1; abundance: once; CDR3nt: TGTGCCAGTAGTATAGTCGTGACAGGGGGGGACAATGAGCAGTTCTTC; CDR3aa: CASSIVVTGGDNEQFF
d_gene: .; v_gene: TRBV5-1; j_gene: TRBJ2-3; abundance: .; CDR3nt: TGCGCCACCAAGAGGGGCTATCCAAGCACAGATACGCAGTATTTT; CDR3aa: CATKRGYPSTDTQYF
d_gene: TRBD1; v_gene: TRBV12-5; j_gene: TRBJ1-5; abundance: .; CDR3nt: TGTGCTAGTGGTTTGGACAGGGGCCTCAATCAGCCCCAGCATTTT; CDR3aa: CASGLDRGLNQPQHF
d_gene: .; v_gene: TRBV5-1; j_gene: TRBJ2-7; abundance: .; CDR3nt: TGCGCCAGCAGCGGAAGCTCCTACGAGCAGTACTTC; CDR3aa: CASSGSSYEQYF
d_gene: .; v_gene: TRBV28; j_gene: TRBJ1-5; abundance: .; CDR3nt: TGTGCCAGCAGTTTAGGGCAGTTTAGCAATCAGCCCCAGCATTTT; CDR3aa: CASSLGQFSNQPQHF
d_gene: TRBD2; v_gene: TRBV18; j_gene: TRBJ2-7; abundance: .; CDR3nt: TGTGCCAGCTCAGTCACTAGCGGTACCTACGAGCAGTACTTC; CDR3aa: CASSVTSGTYEQYF
d_gene: TRBD2; v_gene: TRBV15; j_gene: TRBJ2-5; abundance: .; CDR3nt: TGTGCCACCAGCAGACTAGCGGGCCAAGAGACCCAGTACTTC; CDR3aa: CATSRLAGQETQYF
d_gene: .; v_gene: TRBV20-1; j_gene: TRBJ2-3; abundance: .; CDR3nt: TGCAGTGCTAGTTTATTCAGGGGAGTCACAGATACGCAGTATTTT; CDR3aa: CSASLFRGVTDTQYF